This T cell receptor beta chain emerged from a study of blood T cells in healthy people across ages. Study context: Per two T cells, about one barcoded beta molecule was captured through template switching.

The second PCR ran about 6 to 12 cycles with a sample-barcoded 5' primer and J-beta primers. TCRdb analysed the 5' RACE reads with MiXCR anew, one entry per CDR3 protein. The table has roughly 1,800,000 distinct CDR3 sequences, around half seen once. Concerning this clonotype itself: The antigen remains undetermined.

Germline loops: CDR1 SGHVS, CDR2 FQNEAQ. The germline V and J ends were trimmed by 1 base and 2 bases, with 9 bases remaining between them. This CDR3 contains 15 residues. Findings of the study overall: The study found TCR beta diversity correlated strongly with naive T cell percentage. Older age went with lower TCR beta diversity per million T cells, in a roughly linear way. More naive CD4+ cells and higher diversity marked long-lived donors relative to aged donors.

The clonotype comes from a middle-aged woman in good health. What was sequenced was blood. The rearrangement links TRBV7-8 to TRBJ1-5, with TRBD1 as a possible D gene (6 bases). CDR3 region: CASSLGRGRNQPQHF. In DNA, the CDR3 is TGTGCCAGCAGCTTAGGCCGGGGGCGCAATCAGCCCCAGCATTTT.